The T cell receptor beta chain under discussion was sequenced for a study of Graves' ophthalmopathy and Graves' hyperthyroidism. This clonotype was observed at least ten times. RNA transcripts were the template, and TCR beta CDR3 regions were amplified from them. HTBI primers primed a first-round RT-PCR, and a second-round multiplex PCR followed. Using its own MiXCR run on the multiplex PCR reads, TCRdb lists one record per CDR3 protein. The sample lists roughly 1.1 million distinct CDR3 sequences, roughly 35% occurring once. CDR3 length equals 13 residues. Germline V lookup: CDR1 KGHDR, CDR2 SFDVKD. The germline V and J ends were trimmed by 10 bases and 5 bases, with 17 bases remaining between them.

V gene TRBV24-1 combines with J gene TRBJ2-7, with D perhaps matching TRBD1 (6 bases). The sample taken for sequencing was peripheral blood or thyroid tissue (not recorded which). The sequence was obtained from an adult man with Graves' hyperthyroidism. DNA of the CDR3: TGTGCCACTTCTCCCGGGACATGGGACGAGCAGTACTTC. Its translation: CATSPGTWDEQYF.